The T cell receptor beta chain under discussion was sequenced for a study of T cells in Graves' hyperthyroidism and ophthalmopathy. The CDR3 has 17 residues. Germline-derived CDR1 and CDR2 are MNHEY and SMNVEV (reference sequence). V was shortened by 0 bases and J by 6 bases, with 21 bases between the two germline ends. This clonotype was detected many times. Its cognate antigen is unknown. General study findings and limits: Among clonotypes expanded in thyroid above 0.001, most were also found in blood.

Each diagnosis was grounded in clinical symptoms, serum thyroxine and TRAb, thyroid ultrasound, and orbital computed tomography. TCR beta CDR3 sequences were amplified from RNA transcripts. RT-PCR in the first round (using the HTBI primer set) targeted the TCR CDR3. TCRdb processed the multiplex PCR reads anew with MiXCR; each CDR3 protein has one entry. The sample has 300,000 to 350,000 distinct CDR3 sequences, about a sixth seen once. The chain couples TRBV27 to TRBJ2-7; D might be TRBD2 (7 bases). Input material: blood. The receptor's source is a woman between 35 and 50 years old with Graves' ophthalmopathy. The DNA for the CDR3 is TGTGCCAGCAGTTTATCCGGGGGCCGCGGGCTAGCGGCCGAGCAGTACTTC. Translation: CASSLSGGRGLAAEQYF.